This is a list of T cell receptor beta chains from one sample in a study of blood T cells in healthy people across ages. TCRdb reprocessed the 5' RACE reads via MiXCR and lists one record per CDR3 protein. The sample carries 1,800,000 or so distinct CDR3 sequences, roughly two fifths recorded once. The sequencing sample was made of blood. All receptors derive from a human donor in good health. The CDR3 runs from the conserved cysteine through the conserved F or W. D genes are given only for firm matches. Clone size is given for some rows only: seen once, a few or many times, or a class if the clone is expanded.

few	TRBV24-1	TRBJ2-5	-	CATSETGTKETQYF	TGTGCCACCAGTGAAACCGGGACGAAGGAGACCCAGTACTTC
-	TRBV28	TRBJ1-2	-	CASRRPGRGAWGYTF	TGTGCCAGCAGACGCCCCGGGAGGGGGGCCTGGGGCTACACCTTC
once	TRBV11-2	TRBJ2-5	TRBD2	CASSIAGGAETQYF	TGTGCCAGCAGCATAGCGGGGGGCGCGGAGACCCAGTACTTC
-	TRBV7-9	TRBJ1-1	-	CASSLFEGTEAFF	TGTGCCAGCAGCTTATTCGAGGGCACTGAAGCTTTCTTT
once	TRBV9	TRBJ1-2	-	CASSVSGHFYGYTF	TGTGCCAGCAGCGTTTCTGGACACTTCTATGGCTACACCTTC
-	TRBV28	TRBJ2-3	-	CASKGRSSTDTQYF	TGTGCCAGCAAGGGACGGAGTAGCACAGATACGCAGTATTTT
-	TRBV20-1	TRBJ2-6	-	CSARHTRGANVLTF	TGCAGTGCTAGACACACGAGAGGGGCCAACGTCCTGACTTTC
once	TRBV7-2	TRBJ2-7	TRBD1	CASSLETGGHYEQYF	TGTGCCAGCAGCTTAGAGACAGGGGGCCACTACGAGCAGTACTTC
-	TRBV27	TRBJ1-2	TRBD1	CASRSTGGLGYTF	TGTGCCAGCAGGTCAACAGGGGGCCTTGGCTACACCTTC
-	TRBV9	TRBJ2-3	-	CASSVDVRGFTDTQYF	TGTGCCAGCAGCGTAGACGTTAGGGGGTTCACAGATACGCAGTATTTT
-	TRBV5-6	TRBJ1-2	-	CASSLGNRTYGYTF	TGTGCCAGCAGCCTGGGAAACAGAACCTATGGCTACACCTTC
few	TRBV7-2	TRBJ1-4	-	CASSLASTGRFGEKLFF	TGTGCCAGCAGCTTAGCGAGTACAGGGCGCTTCGGTGAAAAACTGTTTTTT
-	TRBV7-9	TRBJ2-1	-	CASSSSRKPNEQFF	TGTGCCAGCAGCTCGTCCCGGAAACCCAATGAGCAGTTCTTC
few	TRBV29-1	TRBJ2-7	TRBD1	CSVGDRTYEQYF	TGCAGCGTAGGGGACAGGACCTACGAGCAGTACTTC
-	TRBV20-1	TRBJ2-5	TRBD1	CSGGGTGQETQYF	TGCAGTGGCGGCGGGACAGGTCAAGAGACCCAGTACTTC
many	TRBV24-1	TRBJ2-5	-	CATRGQNKETQYF	TGTGCCACCAGAGGACAGAATAAAGAGACCCAGTACTTC
-	TRBV5-1	TRBJ2-5	-	CASSSEGAMKTQYF	TGCGCCAGCAGCTCGGAGGGGGCTATGAAGACCCAGTACTTC